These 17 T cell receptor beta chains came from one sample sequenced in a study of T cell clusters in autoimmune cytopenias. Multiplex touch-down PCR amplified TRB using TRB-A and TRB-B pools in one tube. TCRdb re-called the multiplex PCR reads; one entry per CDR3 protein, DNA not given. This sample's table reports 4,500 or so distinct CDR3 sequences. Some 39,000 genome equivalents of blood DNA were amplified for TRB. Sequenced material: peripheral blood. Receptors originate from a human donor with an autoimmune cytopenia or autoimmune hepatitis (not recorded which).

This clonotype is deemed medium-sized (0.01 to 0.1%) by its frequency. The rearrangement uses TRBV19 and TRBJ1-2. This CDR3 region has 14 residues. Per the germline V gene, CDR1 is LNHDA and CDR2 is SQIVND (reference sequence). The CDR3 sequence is CASSIDLPAYGYTF.

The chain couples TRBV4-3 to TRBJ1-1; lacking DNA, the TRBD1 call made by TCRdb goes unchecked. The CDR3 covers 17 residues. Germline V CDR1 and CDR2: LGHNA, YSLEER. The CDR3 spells CASSQVLGQGLNTEAFF.

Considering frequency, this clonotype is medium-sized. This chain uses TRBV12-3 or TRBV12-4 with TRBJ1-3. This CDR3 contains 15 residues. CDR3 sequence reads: CASSPFLGIGNTIYF.

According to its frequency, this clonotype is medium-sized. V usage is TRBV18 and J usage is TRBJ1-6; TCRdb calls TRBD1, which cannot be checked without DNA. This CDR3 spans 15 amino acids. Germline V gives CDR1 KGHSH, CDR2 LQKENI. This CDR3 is CASSPAGGVDSPLHF.

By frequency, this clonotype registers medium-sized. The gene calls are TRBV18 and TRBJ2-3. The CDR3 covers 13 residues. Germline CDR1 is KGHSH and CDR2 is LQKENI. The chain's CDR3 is CASSSTSGHTQYF. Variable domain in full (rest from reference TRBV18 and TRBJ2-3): NAGVMQNPRHLVRRRGQEARLRCSPMKGHSHVYWYRQLPEEGLKFMVYLQKENIIDESGMPKERFSAEFPKEGPSILRIQQVVRGDSAAYFCASSSTSGHTQYFGPGTRLTVL.

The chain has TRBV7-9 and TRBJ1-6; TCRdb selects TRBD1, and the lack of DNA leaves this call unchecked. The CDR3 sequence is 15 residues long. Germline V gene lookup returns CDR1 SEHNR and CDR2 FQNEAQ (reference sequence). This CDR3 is CASSSELTGNPPLHF.

CDR3 sequence: CASSLVAAYEQYF. The chain couples TRBV7-2 to TRBJ2-7. This CDR3 contains 13 residues. Germline CDR1 reads SGHTA; CDR2 reads FQGNSA.

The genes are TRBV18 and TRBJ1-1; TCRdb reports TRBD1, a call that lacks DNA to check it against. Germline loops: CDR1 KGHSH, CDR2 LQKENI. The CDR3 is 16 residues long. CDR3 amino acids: CASSPGQGAMNTEAFF.

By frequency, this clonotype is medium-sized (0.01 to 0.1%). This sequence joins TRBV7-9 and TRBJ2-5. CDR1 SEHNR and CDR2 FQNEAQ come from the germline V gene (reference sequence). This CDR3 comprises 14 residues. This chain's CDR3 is CASSLQGHQETQYF.

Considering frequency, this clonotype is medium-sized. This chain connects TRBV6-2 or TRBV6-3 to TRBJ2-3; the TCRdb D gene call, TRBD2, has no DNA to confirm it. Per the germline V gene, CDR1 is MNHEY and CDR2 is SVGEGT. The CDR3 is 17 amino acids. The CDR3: CASSYGLAGGPSDTQYF.

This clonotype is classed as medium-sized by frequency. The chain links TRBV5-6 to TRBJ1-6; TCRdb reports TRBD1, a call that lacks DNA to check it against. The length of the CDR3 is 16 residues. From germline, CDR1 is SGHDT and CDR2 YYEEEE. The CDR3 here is CASSFGGGTANSPLHF.

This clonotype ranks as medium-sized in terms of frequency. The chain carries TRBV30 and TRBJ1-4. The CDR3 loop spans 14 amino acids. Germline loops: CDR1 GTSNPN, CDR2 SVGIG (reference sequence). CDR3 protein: CAWSRRGVREKLFF.

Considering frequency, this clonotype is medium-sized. CDR3 region: CSATDGLDYGYTF. The chain employs TRBV20-1 and TRBJ1-2. The CDR3 has 13 amino acids. Germline V gives CDR1 DFQATT, CDR2 SNEGSKA (reference sequence).

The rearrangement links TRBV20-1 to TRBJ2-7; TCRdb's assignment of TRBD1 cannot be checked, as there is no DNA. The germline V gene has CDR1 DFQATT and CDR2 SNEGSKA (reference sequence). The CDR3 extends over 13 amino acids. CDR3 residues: CSAREAGIYEQYF.

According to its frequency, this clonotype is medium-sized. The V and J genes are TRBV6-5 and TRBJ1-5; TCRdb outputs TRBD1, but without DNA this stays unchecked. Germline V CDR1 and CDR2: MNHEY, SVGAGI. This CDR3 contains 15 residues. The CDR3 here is CASKRVGAGNQPQHF.

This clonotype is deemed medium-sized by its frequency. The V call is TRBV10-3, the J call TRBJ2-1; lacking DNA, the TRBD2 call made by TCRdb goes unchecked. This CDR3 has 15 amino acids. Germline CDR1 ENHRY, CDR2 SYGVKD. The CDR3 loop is CAISDSGGTYNEQFF.

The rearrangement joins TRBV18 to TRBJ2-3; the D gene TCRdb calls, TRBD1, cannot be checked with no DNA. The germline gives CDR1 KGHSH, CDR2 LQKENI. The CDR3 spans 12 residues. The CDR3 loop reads CASSSRGGTQYF.